Shown below are 32 T cell receptor beta chains from a single sample sequenced in a study of identical twins (dated by TCRdb to the mid-2010s). The library came from 5' RACE. Sequencing was performed on an Illumina HiSeq 2000. TCRdb reanalyzed the raw reads on its own, using fastp at Q25 for trimming and MiXCR for clone calling, and kept in-frame beta chains. Each CDR3 protein gets just one entry, which takes the most common genes and DNA from the rows behind it. The sample table records under 800,000 distinct CDR3 sequences; roughly 20% of these occur just once. The ten largest account for roughly 4% of the sample. These data were also reused for a study on T cells expressing NK-cell markers.

Sequencing was done on a sample of PBMCs. Receptor source: a woman between 18 and 29 years old in good health.

This clonotype was seen ten or more times. The V gene is TRBV4-3, the J gene TRBJ1-6; 10 bases fit TRBD1. Losses at the gene ends were 2 bases for V and 9 bases for J; bases not matched to a gene: 4. The CDR3 length is 15 residues. The V gene's germline CDR1 is LGHNA and CDR2 YSLEER. CDR3 nucleotides: TGCGCCAGCAGCCAACTTAGACAGGGGGCTTCACCCCTCCACTTT. This sequence encodes CASSQLRQGASPLHF.

This clonotype has only a few counts. V gene TRBV12-3 or TRBV12-4 combines with J gene TRBJ2-3; the match to TRBD2 covers 7 bases. The J segment lost 6 bases and the V segment lost 3 bases, leaving 6 bases of the junction unmatched. This CDR3 spans 14 amino acids. The CDR3 nucleotides read TGTGCCAGCAGTTTCAAGCGGGAATCGGATACGCAGTATTTT. This codes for CASSFKRESDTQYF.

This clonotype came up many times. V gene TRBV20-1 combines with J gene TRBJ2-5; maybe TRBD1 (5 bases). The CDR3 runs to 13 residues. Germline V gene lookup returns CDR1 DFQATT and CDR2 SNEGSKA (reference sequence). V was trimmed by 6 bases and J by 5 bases, leaving 16 bases between them. The CDR3 DNA is TGCAGTGCAAGCAGGGATCCCCGGGAGACCCAGTACTTC. Its protein is CSASRDPRETQYF.

The V gene is TRBV27, the J gene TRBJ2-2, with TRBD2 as a possible D gene (6 bases). Trimming removed 8 bases at V and 5 bases at J, with 15 bases between. The CDR3 runs 14 residues. Germline V gene sequence: CDR1 MNHEY, CDR2 SMNVEV (reference sequence). DNA for the CDR3: TGTGCCAGCCGCCCGGGACTGACGACCGGGGAGCTGTTTTTT. The encoded protein is CASRPGLTTGELFF.

Ten or more counts support this clonotype. Its ends do not fully match the called genes, so a read error is possible. The gene calls are TRBV12-3 or TRBV12-4 and TRBJ1-1; D gene ambiguous. CDR3 length: 13 residues. The CDR3 spells CASSLDLNTEAFF. DNA for the CDR3: TGTGCCAGCAGCTTAGACCTGAACACTGAAGCTTTCTTT.

The J gene is TRBJ2-2, the V gene TRBV13, with a tentative D call TRBD1 (6 bases). V lost 11 bases to trimming and J lost 1 base, with 14 bases between them. CDR3 length: 14 amino acids. The germline gives CDR1 PRHDT, CDR2 FYEKMQ (reference sequence). The CDR3 loop reads CASKGELNTGELFF. CDR3 DNA: TGTGCCTCCAAGGGGGAGCTGAACACCGGGGAGCTGTTTTTT.

A few counts support this clonotype. The rearrangement joins TRBV7-2 to TRBJ2-3; D might be TRBD2 (6 bases). The CDR3 spans 16 residues. CDR1 and CDR2 (germline): SGHTA, FQGNSA. V lost 5 bases to trimming and J lost 0 bases, with 15 bases between them. As DNA, the CDR3 is TGTGCCAGCAGCCTCGGTGCGGGGCGCAGCACAGATACGCAGTATTTT. Its protein product is CASSLGAGRSTDTQYF.

The J gene is TRBJ2-1, the V gene TRBV7-8; a weak D match, TRBD2 (7 bases). The CDR3 contains 16 residues. With 3 bases removed from V and 4 bases from J, the gap between germline ends came to 16 bases. Germline assignment: CDR1 SGHVS and CDR2 FQNEAQ. CDR3 nucleotides: TGTGCCAGCAGCTTGCAAAGGGGGGGGAGGTACAATGAGCAGTTCTTC. This gives the protein CASSLQRGGRYNEQFF.

The V and J genes are TRBV7-2 and TRBJ2-7; the D gene is possibly TRBD1 (6 bases). The CDR3 spans 13 residues. Germline values: CDR1 SGHTA, CDR2 FQGNSA. The V end lost 6 bases, the J end lost 10 bases, and 19 bases lay between the germline ends. The CDR3 spells CASRGTTGTHQYF. The DNA for the CDR3 is TGTGCCAGCAGAGGGACAACCGGGACCCATCAGTACTTC. The whole variable domain, filled in from reference TRBV7-2 and TRBJ2-7, reads GAGVSQSPSNKVTEKGKDVELRCDPISGHTALYWYRQSLGQGLEFLIYFQGNSAPDKSGLPSDRFSAERTGGSVSTLTIQRTQQEDSAVYLCASRGTTGTHQYFGPGTRLTVT.

This sequence joins TRBV10-3 and TRBJ1-2, with D perhaps TRBD1 (6 bases). The germline gives CDR1 ENHRY, CDR2 SYGVKD. V lost 0 bases and J 2 bases, leaving 13 bases between the germline ends. The CDR3 is 16 amino acids. The CDR3 reads CAISESRGDSNYGYTF. In DNA, the CDR3 is TGTGCCATCAGTGAGTCCAGGGGTGACAGCAACTATGGCTACACCTTC.

This clonotype was found a few times. The chain recombines TRBV10-1 with TRBJ2-7, with D uncertain. Between the trimmed V and J ends, which lost 7 bases and 6 bases, there was a span of 7 bases. The CDR3 is 10 residues long. Germline values: CDR1 WNHNN, CDR2 SYGVQD (reference sequence). The chain's CDR3 is CASKGREQYF. As DNA, the CDR3 is TGCGCCAGCAAAGGACGCGAGCAGTACTTC.

The chain combines TRBV20-1 with TRBJ2-7, with TRBD2 identical over 12 bases. V dropped 0 bases and J dropped 0; count of bases not matched to a gene: 21. There are 22 residues in the CDR3. The germline V gene encodes CDR1 DFQATT and CDR2 SNEGSKA (reference sequence). The DNA of the CDR3 is TGCAGTGCTAGAGATTCACCTGGTCTAGAGGCTAGCGGGAGGGCCGGCTCCTACGAGCAGTACTTC. Translated: CSARDSPGLEASGRAGSYEQYF.

A few counts support this clonotype. This chain links TRBV27 with TRBJ2-7, with 12 nucleotides matching TRBD1. Germline V gene sequence: CDR1 MNHEY, CDR2 SMNVEV (reference sequence). The CDR3 is made up of 17 amino acids. V trimming: 6 bases; J trimming: 3 bases; junction bases outside the gene matches: 12. The CDR3 spells CASSPGQGAATFYEQYF. CDR3 in DNA: TGTGCCAGCAGCCCGGGACAGGGGGCCGCAACATTCTACGAGCAGTACTTC.

This clonotype was recorded many times. At one end, the junction sequence differs from germline, possibly due to a read error. The V and J genes are TRBV11-3 and TRBJ2-5; 7 bases are shared with TRBD1. CDR1 and CDR2 from the germline V gene are SGHNT and YENEEA. The CDR3 sequence is 15 residues long. CDR3 loop: CASSYRQGNQETQYF. In DNA form, the CDR3 reads TGTGCCAGCAGCTACCGACAGGGAAACCAGGAGACCCAGTACTTC. The full variable domain, with the rest looked up from reference TRBV11-3 and TRBJ2-5, is EAGVVQSPRYKIIEKKQPVAFWCNPISGHNTLYWYLQNLGQGPELLIRYENEEAVDDSQLPKDRFSAERLKGVDSTLKIQPAELGDSAVYLCASSYRQGNQETQYFGPGTRLLVL.

This clonotype was counted a few times. The chain uses TRBV2 and TRBJ2-7; D uncertain. Germline loops: CDR1 SNHLY, CDR2 FYNNEI. Trimming stripped 2 bases from V and 2 bases from J, with 10 bases between. CDR3 length: 14 residues. CDR3 loop: CASSEQRLAYEQYF. CDR3 in DNA: TGTGCCAGCAGTGAACAGCGACTCGCCTACGAGCAGTACTTC. The full variable domain, completed using reference TRBV2 and TRBJ2-7, is EPEVTQTPSHQVTQMGQEVILRCVPISNHLYFYWYRQILGQKVEFLVSFYNNEISEKSEIFDDQFSVERPDGSNFTLKIRSTKLEDSAMYFCASSEQRLAYEQYFGPGTRLTVT.

The chain combines TRBV29-1 with TRBJ2-7; TRBD1 aligns across 7 bases. CDR1 and CDR2 from the germline V gene are SQVTM and ANQGSEA. Trimming took 6 bases from V and 0 from J; bases not matched to a gene: 8. The CDR3 totals 14 residues. The CDR3 DNA sequence: TGCAGCGTCGCGGACCGGACAGGCTCCTACGAGCAGTACTTC. Protein: CSVADRTGSYEQYF.

The CDR3 region is CASSASGDPYEQYF. Here the CDR3 DNA reads TGTGCCAGCAGCGCCTCAGGGGACCCCTACGAGCAGTACTTC. V gene TRBV9 combines with J gene TRBJ2-7; the D gene is possibly TRBD1 (6 bases). Germline V gives CDR1 SGDLS, CDR2 YYNGEE. The CDR3 consists of 14 residues. V was clipped by 3 bases and J by 2 bases, with 12 bases between them.

This clonotype was seen more than once but under ten times. The chain combines TRBV20-1 with TRBJ2-5; D call uncertain. Germline assignment: CDR1 DFQATT and CDR2 SNEGSKA (reference sequence). The V and J ends lost 3 bases and 5 bases respectively, with 10 bases between them. CDR3 length: 12 amino acids. CDR3 bases: TGCAGTGCTAGGACTTTTTCCGAGACCCAGTACTTC. Protein product: CSARTFSETQYF.

This chain links TRBV3-1 with TRBJ1-1, with 8 bases identical to TRBD1. V lost 2 bases, J lost 1 base, and 3 bases stayed unmatched. This CDR3 is 15 amino acids long. Germline-derived CDR1 and CDR2 are LGHDT and YNNKEL (reference sequence). The CDR3 sequence is CASSQTGGQNTEAFF. The CDR3, as DNA: TGTGCCAGCAGCCAAACAGGGGGTCAGAACACTGAAGCTTTCTTT.

J is TRBJ2-1 and V is TRBV10-3; the D is unclear. Germline assignment: CDR1 ENHRY and CDR2 SYGVKD. V lost 6 bases and J 10 bases, leaving 10 bases between the germline ends. CDR3 length equals 11 residues. DNA of the CDR3: TGTGCCATCAGCAGTCCGCCGGAGCAGTTCTTC. Residues: CAISSPPEQFF.

This clonotype was seen a handful of times. The chain has TRBV20-1 and TRBJ2-1; 7 nucleotides agree with TRBD2. The CDR3 has 15 amino acids. Losses at the gene ends were 2 bases for V and 3 bases for J; bases not matched to a gene: 7. CDR1 is DFQATT, CDR2 SNEGSKA, per germline (reference sequence). The CDR3 region has the DNA TGCAGTGCTAGAACCGGACTAGGCAGCTACAATGAGCAGTTCTTC. The encoded protein is CSARTGLGSYNEQFF.

This clonotype has ten or more counts. This chain uses TRBV29-1 with TRBJ2-7, with TRBD2 identical over 7 bases. Germline assignment: CDR1 SQVTM and CDR2 ANQGSEA. V gave up 8 bases and J gave up 5 bases; unmatched junction bases: 12. There are 13 residues in the CDR3. In nucleotides, the CDR3 is TGCAGCATCCCCTCGACTAGCTTCCACGAGCAGTACTTC. It codes for CSIPSTSFHEQYF.

This clonotype has just a few counts. The V call is TRBV7-9, the J call TRBJ2-1; TRBD1 aligns across 7 bases. With 5 bases clipped from V and 4 bases from J, the junction kept 5 bases outside the gene matches. CDR3 length: 14 amino acids. Germline loops: CDR1 SEHNR, CDR2 FQNEAQ (reference sequence). CDR3 nucleotides: TGTGCCAGCAGCCCGGGACAGACATACAATGAGCAGTTCTTC. Translated: CASSPGQTYNEQFF.

This chain links TRBV20-1 with TRBJ2-1; D is ambiguous. The V end was cut by 1 base, the J end by 0 bases, with 10 bases between. CDR3 length: 15 amino acids. Germline loops: CDR1 DFQATT, CDR2 SNEGSKA (reference sequence). CDR3 residues: CSARVLRSSYNEQFF. CDR3 coding DNA: TGCAGTGCTAGAGTCCTACGAAGCTCCTACAATGAGCAGTTCTTC.

This chain joins TRBV4-2 and TRBJ1-2; the D gene is possibly TRBD1 (5 bases). V lost 0 bases, J lost 13 bases, and 21 bases lay in between. Germline loops: CDR1 LGHNA, CDR2 YNFKEQ. CDR3 length: 15 residues. The CDR3 reads CASSQEQGTMAGGTF. DNA for the CDR3: TGTGCCAGCAGCCAAGAGCAGGGAACTATGGCGGGGGGCACCTTC.

DNA for the CDR3: TGCAGTGTGCAGAATAAGAACACCGGGGAGCTGTTTTTT. Protein sequence: CSVQNKNTGELFF. V gene TRBV20-1 combines with J gene TRBJ2-2; D gene ambiguous. The CDR3 loop spans 13 amino acids. With 7 bases removed from V and 1 base from J, the gap between germline ends came to 10 bases. The germline V gene encodes CDR1 DFQATT and CDR2 SNEGSKA (reference sequence).

In its sample, this clonotype was seen once. The V gene is TRBV6-6, the J gene TRBJ1-2; D gene unclear. V lost 4 bases to trimming and J lost 1 base, with 10 bases between them. This CDR3 region has 14 residues. Germline V lookup: CDR1 MNHNY, CDR2 SVGAGI (reference sequence). The CDR3 nucleotides read TGTGCCAGCAGTTCCCCGACGGTTAACTATGGCTACACCTTC. Translation: CASSSPTVNYGYTF.

This clonotype was detected only a few times. CDR3 loop: CASSGEGSYEQYF. The CDR3 bases are TGTGCCAGCAGCGGGGAAGGGTCCTACGAGCAGTACTTC. The rearrangement uses TRBV27 and TRBJ2-7, with TRBD2 as a possible D gene (5 bases). The V gene's germline CDR1 is MNHEY and CDR2 SMNVEV (reference sequence). The V end was cut by 6 bases, the J end by 1 base, with 10 bases between. CDR3 size: 13 residues.

This clonotype was found many times. CDR3 sequence (DNA): TGTGCCAGCAGTTACGTGGGGGGGGGCTATGGAACTATACTCTCCTACGAGCAGTACTTC. It is translated as CASSYVGGGYGTILSYEQYF. This rearrangement joins TRBV6-2 or TRBV6-3 to TRBJ2-7; D is possibly TRBD2 (7 bases). This CDR3 is built from 20 residues. Germline assignment: CDR1 MNHEY and CDR2 SVGEGT. V was cut by 2 bases and J by 0 bases, with 26 bases left in between.

This chain uses TRBV7-2 with TRBJ2-1; D is perhaps TRBD2 (6 bases). Germline V gives CDR1 SGHTA, CDR2 FQGNSA. V lost 11 bases and J 4 bases, leaving 12 bases between the germline ends. The CDR3 is 12 residues long. CDR3 in DNA: TGTGCCGCGGGACTGCGGTACAATGAGCAGTTCTTC. Amino acids: CAAGLRYNEQFF.

Many counts were recorded for this clonotype. This sequence joins TRBV14 and TRBJ2-2; D not certain. The CDR3 spans 14 residues. Trimming left V 3 bases short and J 4 bases short, with 9 bases between. The germline V gene has CDR1 SGHDN and CDR2 FVKESK. CDR3 coding DNA: TGTGCCAGCAGCCATAGAGGAAGCACCGGGGAGCTGTTTTTT. Translation gives CASSHRGSTGELFF.

This clonotype was found a few times. The rearrangement joins TRBV6-1 to TRBJ2-4, with D hard to call. This CDR3 region has 14 residues. CDR1 and CDR2 (germline): MNHNS, SASEGT. V lost 5 bases, J lost 6 bases, and 14 bases lay in between. CDR3 DNA: TGTGCCAGCAGTCCTCCAGAACCTGGAAACATTCAGTACTTC. Its protein product is CASSPPEPGNIQYF.